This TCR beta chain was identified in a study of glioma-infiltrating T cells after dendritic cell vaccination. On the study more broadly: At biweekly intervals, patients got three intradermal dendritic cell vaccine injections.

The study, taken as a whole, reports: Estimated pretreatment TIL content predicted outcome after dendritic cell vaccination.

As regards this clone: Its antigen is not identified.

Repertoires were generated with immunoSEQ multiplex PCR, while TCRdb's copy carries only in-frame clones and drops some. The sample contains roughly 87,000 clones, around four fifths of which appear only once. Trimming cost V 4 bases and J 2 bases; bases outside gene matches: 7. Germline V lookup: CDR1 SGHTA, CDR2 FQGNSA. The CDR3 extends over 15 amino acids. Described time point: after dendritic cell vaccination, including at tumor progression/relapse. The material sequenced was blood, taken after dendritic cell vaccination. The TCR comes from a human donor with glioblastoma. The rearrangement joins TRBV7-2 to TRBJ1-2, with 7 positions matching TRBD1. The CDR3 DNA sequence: TGTGCCAGCAGCTCGGGACAGCTAATGAACTATGGCTACACCTTC. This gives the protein CASSSGQLMNYGYTF.